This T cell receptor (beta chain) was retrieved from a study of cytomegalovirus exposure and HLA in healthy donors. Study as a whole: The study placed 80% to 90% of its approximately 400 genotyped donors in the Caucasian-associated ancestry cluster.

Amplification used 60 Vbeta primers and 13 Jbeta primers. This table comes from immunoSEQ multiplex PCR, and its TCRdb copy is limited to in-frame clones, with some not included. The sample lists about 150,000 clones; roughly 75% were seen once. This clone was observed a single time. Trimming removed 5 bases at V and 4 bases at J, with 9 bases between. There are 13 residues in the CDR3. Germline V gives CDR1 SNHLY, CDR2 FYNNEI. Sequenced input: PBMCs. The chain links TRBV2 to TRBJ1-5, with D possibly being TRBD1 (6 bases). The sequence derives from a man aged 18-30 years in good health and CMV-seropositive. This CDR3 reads CASSTGWNQPQHF. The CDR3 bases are TGTGCCAGCAGTACAGGGTGGAATCAGCCCCAGCATTTT. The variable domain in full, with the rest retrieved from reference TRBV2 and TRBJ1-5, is EPEVTQTPSHQVTQMGQEVILRCVPISNHLYFYWYRQILGQKVEFLVSFYNNEISEKSEIFDDQFSVERPDGSNFTLKIRSTKLEDSAMYFCASSTGWNQPQHFGDGTRLSIL.